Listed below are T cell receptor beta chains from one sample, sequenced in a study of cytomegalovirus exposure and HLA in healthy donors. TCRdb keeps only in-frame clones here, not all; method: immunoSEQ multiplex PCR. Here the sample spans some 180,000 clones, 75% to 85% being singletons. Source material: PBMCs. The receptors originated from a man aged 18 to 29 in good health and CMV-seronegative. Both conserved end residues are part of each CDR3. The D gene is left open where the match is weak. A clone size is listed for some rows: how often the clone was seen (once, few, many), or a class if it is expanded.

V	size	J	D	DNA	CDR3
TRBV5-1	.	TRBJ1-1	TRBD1	TGCGCCAGCAGCCCCCAGGGGGCGACTGAAGCTTTCTTT	CASSPQGATEAFF
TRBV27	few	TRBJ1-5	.	TGTGCCAGCCCCCGGGCCCCAGGGTACCGTCAGCCCCAGCATTTT	CASPRAPGYRQPQHF
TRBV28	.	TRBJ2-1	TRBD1	TGTGCCAGCAGTTCCCTCATCGGGACAGGGAGGTCAGGGCAGTTCTTC	CASSSLIGTGRSGQFF
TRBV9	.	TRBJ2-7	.	TGTGCCAGCAGCGTAGCTGGTGTCGGGAGCTCCTACGAGCAGTACTTC	CASSVAGVGSSYEQYF
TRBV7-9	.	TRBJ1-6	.	TGTGCCAGCAGCTTACCGTGGGGCGCGAGTGTGGATAATTCACCCCTCCACTTT	CASSLPWGASVDNSPLHF
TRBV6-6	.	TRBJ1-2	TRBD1	TGTGCCAGCAGTTACTCGAACCGTCAGGGGGCAGATGGCTACACCTTC	CASSYSNRQGADGYTF
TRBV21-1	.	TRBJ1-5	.	TGTGCCAGCAGCAAAGATCGGACAGGGTCAGGTCAGCCCCAGCATTTT	CASSKDRTGSGQPQHF
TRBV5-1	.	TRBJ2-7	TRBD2	TGCGCCAGCAGCCTCGGGGGGGTGACCTACGAGCAGTACTTC	CASSLGGVTYEQYF
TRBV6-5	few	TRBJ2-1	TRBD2	TGTGCCAGCAGTTACTTGGGACTAGCGGAAAATAATGAGCAGTTCTTC	CASSYLGLAENNEQFF
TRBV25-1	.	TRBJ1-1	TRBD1	TGTGCCAGCAGTGGAACAGGGGGCCTCTACGGCACTGAAGCTTTCTTT	CASSGTGGLYGTEAFF
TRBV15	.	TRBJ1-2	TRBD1	TGTGCCACCAGCAGATCACAGGGGGCCTACACCTTC	CATSRSQGAYTF
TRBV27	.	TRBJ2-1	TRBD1	TGTGCCAGCACCCCGACAGGGTTTAATGAGCAGTTCTTC	CASTPTGFNEQFF
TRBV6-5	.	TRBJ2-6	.	TGTGCCAGCAGTTACTCGACGGGGGCTGGGGCCAACGTCCTGACTTTC	CASSYSTGAGANVLTF
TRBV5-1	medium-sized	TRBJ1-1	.	TGCGCCAGCAGCTTGGATGGCAGTCAGACTGAAGCTTTCTTT	CASSLDGSQTEAFF
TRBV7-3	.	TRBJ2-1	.	TGTGCCAGCAGCTTAATGGGGGGTGGGTACAATGAGCAGTTCTTC	CASSLMGGGYNEQFF
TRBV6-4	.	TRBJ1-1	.	TGTGCCAGCAGTGATAGCTTGAACACTGAAGCTTTCTTT	CASSDSLNTEAFF
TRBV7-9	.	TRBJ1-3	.	TGTGCCAGCAAGGGGCAGGTCCCCTCTGGAAACACCATATATTTT	CASKGQVPSGNTIYF
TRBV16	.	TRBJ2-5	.	TGTGCCAGCAGCCAATCGCAGGGGCACCAAGAGACCCAGTACTTC	CASSQSQGHQETQYF
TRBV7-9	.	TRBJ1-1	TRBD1	TGTGCCAGCAGCTTAGCGACAGGGGGCACTGAAGCTTTCTTT	CASSLATGGTEAFF